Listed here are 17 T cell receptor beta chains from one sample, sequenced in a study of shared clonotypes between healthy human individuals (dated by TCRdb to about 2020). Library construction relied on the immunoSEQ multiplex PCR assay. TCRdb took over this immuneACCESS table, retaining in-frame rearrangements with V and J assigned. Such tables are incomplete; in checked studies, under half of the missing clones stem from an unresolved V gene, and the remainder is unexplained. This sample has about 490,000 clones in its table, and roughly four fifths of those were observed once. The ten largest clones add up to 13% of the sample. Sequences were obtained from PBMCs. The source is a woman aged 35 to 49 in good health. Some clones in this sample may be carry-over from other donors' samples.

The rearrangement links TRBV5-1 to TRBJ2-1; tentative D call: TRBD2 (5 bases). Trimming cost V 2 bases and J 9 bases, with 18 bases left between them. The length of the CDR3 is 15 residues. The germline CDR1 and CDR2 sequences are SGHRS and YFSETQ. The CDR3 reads CASSLTQRSNGEQFF. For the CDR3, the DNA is TGCGCCAGCAGCTTAACCCAGCGGAGTAATGGTGAGCAGTTCTTC.

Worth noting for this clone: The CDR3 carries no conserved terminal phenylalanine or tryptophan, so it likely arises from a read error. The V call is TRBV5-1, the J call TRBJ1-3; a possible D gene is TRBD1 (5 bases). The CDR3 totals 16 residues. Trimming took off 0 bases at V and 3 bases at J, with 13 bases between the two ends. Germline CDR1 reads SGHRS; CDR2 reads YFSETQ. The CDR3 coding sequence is TGCGCCAGCAGCTTGGACGGCAGGGCGGATGGAAACACCATATATTCT. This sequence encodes CASSLDGRADGNTIYS.

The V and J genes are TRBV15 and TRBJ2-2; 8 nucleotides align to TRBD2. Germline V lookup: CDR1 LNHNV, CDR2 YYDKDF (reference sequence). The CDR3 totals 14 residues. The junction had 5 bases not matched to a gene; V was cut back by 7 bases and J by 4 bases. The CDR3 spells CATISGMVTGELFF. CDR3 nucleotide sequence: TGTGCCACCATTAGCGGGATGGTCACCGGGGAGCTGTTTTTT.

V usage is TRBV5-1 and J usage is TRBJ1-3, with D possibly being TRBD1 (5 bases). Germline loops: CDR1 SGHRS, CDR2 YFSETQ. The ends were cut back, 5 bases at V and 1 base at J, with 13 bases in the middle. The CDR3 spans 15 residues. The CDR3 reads CASRGQGVSGNTIYF. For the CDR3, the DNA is TGCGCCAGCAGGGGGCAGGGTGTTTCTGGAAACACCATATATTTT.

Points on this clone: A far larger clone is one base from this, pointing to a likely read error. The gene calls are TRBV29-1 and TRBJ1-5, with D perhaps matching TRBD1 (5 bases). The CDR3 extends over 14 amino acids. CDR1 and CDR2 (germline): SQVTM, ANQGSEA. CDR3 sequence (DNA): TGCAGCGTAGCCACGGACATTAGCAATCAGCCCCGGCATTTT. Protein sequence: CSVATDISNQPRHF.

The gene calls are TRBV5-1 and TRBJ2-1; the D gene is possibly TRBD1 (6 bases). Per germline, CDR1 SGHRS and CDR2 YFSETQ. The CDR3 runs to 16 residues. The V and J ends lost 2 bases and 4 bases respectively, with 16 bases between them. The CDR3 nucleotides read TGCGCCAGCAGCTTTAGACAGGACAAGTCTTACAATGAGCAGTTCTTC. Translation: CASSFRQDKSYNEQFF.

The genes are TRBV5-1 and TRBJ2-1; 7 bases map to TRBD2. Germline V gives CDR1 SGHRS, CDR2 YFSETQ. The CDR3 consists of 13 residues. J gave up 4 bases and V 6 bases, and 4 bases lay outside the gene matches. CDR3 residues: CASKPSGYNEQFF. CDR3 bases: TGCGCCAGCAAACCTAGCGGTTACAATGAGCAGTTCTTC.

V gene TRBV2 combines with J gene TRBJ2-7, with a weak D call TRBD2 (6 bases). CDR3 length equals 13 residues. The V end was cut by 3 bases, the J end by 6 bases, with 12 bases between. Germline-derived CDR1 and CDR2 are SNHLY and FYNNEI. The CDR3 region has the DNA TGTGCCAGCAGTGAGAGTTACGGGGGCGAGCAGTACTTC. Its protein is CASSESYGGEQYF. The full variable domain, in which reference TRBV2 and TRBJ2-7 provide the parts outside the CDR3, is EPEVTQTPSHQVTQMGQEVILRCVPISNHLYFYWYRQILGQKVEFLVSFYNNEISEKSEIFDDQFSVERPDGSNFTLKIRSTKLEDSAMYFCASSESYGGEQYFGPGTRLTVT.

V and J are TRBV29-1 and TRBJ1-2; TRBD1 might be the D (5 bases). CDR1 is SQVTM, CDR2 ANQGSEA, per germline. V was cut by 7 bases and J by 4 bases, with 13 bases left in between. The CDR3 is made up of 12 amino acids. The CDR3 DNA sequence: TGCAGCGCCAGGGATCCTTCCTATGGCTACACCTTC. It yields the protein CSARDPSYGYTF.

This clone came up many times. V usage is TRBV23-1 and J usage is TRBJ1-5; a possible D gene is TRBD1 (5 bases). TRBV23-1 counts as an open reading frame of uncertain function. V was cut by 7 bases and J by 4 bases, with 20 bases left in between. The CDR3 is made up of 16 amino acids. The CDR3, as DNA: TGCGCCAGCACCACCCCACCAGACAGACCAAATCAGCCCCAGCATTTT. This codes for CASTTPPDRPNQPQHF.

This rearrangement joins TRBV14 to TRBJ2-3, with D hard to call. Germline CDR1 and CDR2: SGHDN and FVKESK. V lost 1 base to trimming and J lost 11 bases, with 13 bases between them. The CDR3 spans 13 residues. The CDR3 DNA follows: TGTGCCAGCAGCCAAGGGGGTTCGGCTATGCAGTATTTT. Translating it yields CASSQGGSAMQYF.

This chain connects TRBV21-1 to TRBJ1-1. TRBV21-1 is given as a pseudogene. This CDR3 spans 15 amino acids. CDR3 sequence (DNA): TGTGCCAGCAGCCCGCAAACTACATCGAACACTGAAGCTTTCTTT. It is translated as CASSPQTTSNTEAFF.

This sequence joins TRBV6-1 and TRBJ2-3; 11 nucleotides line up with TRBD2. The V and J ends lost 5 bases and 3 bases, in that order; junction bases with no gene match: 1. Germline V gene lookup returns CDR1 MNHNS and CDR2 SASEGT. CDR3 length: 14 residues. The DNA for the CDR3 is TGTGCCAGCAGTATAGCGGGAGGGACAGATACGCAGTATTTT. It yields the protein CASSIAGGTDTQYF.

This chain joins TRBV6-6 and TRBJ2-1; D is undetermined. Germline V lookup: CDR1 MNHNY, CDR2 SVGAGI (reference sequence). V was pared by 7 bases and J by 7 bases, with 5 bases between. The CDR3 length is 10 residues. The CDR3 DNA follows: TGTGCCAGCATGGGGAATGAGCAGTTCTTC. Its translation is CASMGNEQFF.

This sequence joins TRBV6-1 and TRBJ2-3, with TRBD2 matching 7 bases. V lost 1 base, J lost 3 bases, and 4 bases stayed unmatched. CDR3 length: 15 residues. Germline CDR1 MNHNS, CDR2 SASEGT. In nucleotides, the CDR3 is TGTGCCAGCAGTGAAGGGAGACTAGCTACAGATACGCAGTATTTT. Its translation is CASSEGRLATDTQYF.

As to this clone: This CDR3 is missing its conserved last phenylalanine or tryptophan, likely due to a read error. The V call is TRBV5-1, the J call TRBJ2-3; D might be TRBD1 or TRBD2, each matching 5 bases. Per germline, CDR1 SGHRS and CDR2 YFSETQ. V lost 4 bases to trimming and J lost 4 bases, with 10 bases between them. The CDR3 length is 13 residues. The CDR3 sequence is CASSPRDADTQYS. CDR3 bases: TGCGCCAGCAGCCCTCGGGACGCAGATACGCAGTATTCT.

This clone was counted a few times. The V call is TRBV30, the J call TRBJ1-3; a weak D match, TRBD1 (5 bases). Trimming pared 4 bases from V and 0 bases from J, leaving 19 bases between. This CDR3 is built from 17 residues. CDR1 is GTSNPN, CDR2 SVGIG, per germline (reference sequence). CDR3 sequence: CAWTGGRALISGNTIYF. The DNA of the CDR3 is TGTGCCTGGACGGGCGGCAGGGCTCTTATCTCTGGAAACACCATATATTTT.